This is a list of T cell receptor beta chains from one sample in a study of blood T cells in healthy people across ages. TCRdb re-derived calls from the 5' RACE reads in MiXCR, one entry per CDR3 protein. The data hold about 1.5 million distinct CDR3 sequences, with roughly 43% observed a single time. The sample was blood. Receptors were obtained from a woman under 30 in good health. Each CDR3 is given with its conserved first and last residue. A D gene is named only where the DNA matches it firmly. Not every row has a clone size; where given, it reads once, few, many or a size class.

size	J	V	D	DNA	CDR3
.	TRBJ2-7	TRBV6-2/TRBV6-3	TRBD2	TGTGCCAGCAGCCCACGGGGACTACCCTACAATGAGCAGTACTTC	CASSPRGLPYNEQYF
.	TRBJ2-7	TRBV4-3	.	TGCGCCAGCAGCCAAGACGCCAGGGTGTACGAGCAGTACTTC	CASSQDARVYEQYF
once	TRBJ2-7	TRBV9	TRBD2	TGTGCCAGCAGCGTAGCTGGGACTAGCGGACTCCTCTACGAGCAGTACTTC	CASSVAGTSGLLYEQYF
many	TRBJ2-3	TRBV10-2	.	TGCGCCAGCAAGGAGGGGGCCCGCACAGATACGCAGTATTTT	CASKEGARTDTQYF
.	TRBJ2-3	TRBV20-1	TRBD2	TGCAGTGCTAGTGGCCTAGCGGGAGGACCCACAGATACGCAGTATTTT	CSASGLAGGPTDTQYF
few	TRBJ2-1	TRBV6-6	.	TGTGCCAGCAGTTACGGGGCGGGAAGGGCCAATGAGCAGTTCTTC	CASSYGAGRANEQFF
.	TRBJ2-7	TRBV6-5	.	TGTGCCAGCACCCACCGACTCGGCTCCTACAATGAGCAGTACTTC	CASTHRLGSYNEQYF
.	TRBJ2-2	TRBV18	TRBD2	TGTGCCAGCTCAAAATTAGCGGGAACGAACACCGGGGAGCTGTTTTTT	CASSKLAGTNTGELFF
.	TRBJ2-1	TRBV28	.	TGTGCCAGCAGCAACAATCCGGGGACTTTAAATGAGCAGTTCTTC	CASSNNPGTLNEQFF
.	TRBJ2-1	TRBV3-1	.	TGTGCCAGCAGCCAGCGGACAGCCCTTAATGAGCAGTTCTTC	CASSQRTALNEQFF
few	TRBJ1-6	TRBV7-2	.	TGTGCCAGCAGCCCGCCCTCCTATAATTCACCCCTCCACTTT	CASSPPSYNSPLHF
.	TRBJ1-5	TRBV12-3/TRBV12-4	.	TGTGCCAGCAGTCCACCCAGTAGGCAGCCCCAGCATTTT	CASSPPSRQPQHF
.	TRBJ1-6	TRBV6-5	.	TGTGCCGGCAGTAGGGGCCGGGGTTCACCCCTCCACTTT	CAGSRGRGSPLHF
once	TRBJ2-5	TRBV6-1	.	TGTGCCAGCAGTGACCCCTATGTCAGGTCAAAGACCCAGTACTTC	CASSDPYVRSKTQYF
.	TRBJ2-7	TRBV18	TRBD2	TGTGCCAGCTCTAGCGGGGCTAGCGGCTACGAGCAGTACTTC	CASSSGASGYEQYF
few	TRBJ2-7	TRBV10-3	.	TGTGCCACCTCGCGGGATCCCCCTTACGAGCAGTACTTC	CATSRDPPYEQYF
.	TRBJ1-1	TRBV6-5	.	TGTGCCAGCAGTTTCGACGGGGTGACTGAAGCTTTCTTT	CASSFDGVTEAFF